The next 3 T cell receptor beta chains were all read from a single sample in a study of T cells after yellow fever vaccination. Via MiXCR, TCRdb re-called the 5' RACE reads, giving one row per CDR3 protein. The sample has approximately 610,000 distinct CDR3 sequences, 17% seen once. This specimen consisted of PBMCs, obtained around 5 days after the first yellow fever vaccination. Source of these receptors: a man aged 18 to 29 who received the YFV17D yellow fever vaccine.

V is TRBV24-1 and J is TRBJ2-7, with D maybe TRBD1 (6 bases). CDR3 length: 14 residues. V gave up 6 bases and J gave up 2 bases, with 13 bases separating them. Germline CDR1 reads KGHDR; CDR2 reads SFDVKD. CDR3 DNA: TGTGCCACCAGTCCGGGACACCCGCCCTACGAGCAGTACTTC. Translating it yields CATSPGHPPYEQYF.

The gene calls are TRBV7-8 and TRBJ1-1, with a weak D call TRBD1 (6 bases). CDR3 length: 16 amino acids. The ends were cut back, 6 bases at V and 5 bases at J, with 22 bases in the middle. Germline lookup yields CDR1 SGHVS and CDR2 FQNEAQ. This CDR3 is CASSSYRDFRGTEAFF. The DNA of the CDR3 is TGTGCCAGCAGTTCTTACAGGGACTTTAGGGGGACTGAAGCTTTCTTT.

Ten or more counts support this clonotype. The chain uses TRBV4-1 and TRBJ2-3; no firm D call. Germline CDR1 is MGHRA and CDR2 is YSYEKL. The CDR3 length is 14 residues. Trimming removed 0 bases from V and 3 bases from J, with 7 bases in between. The CDR3 region is CASSQDLTTDTQYF. DNA for the CDR3: TGCGCCAGCAGCCAAGATCTAACTACAGATACGCAGTATTTT.